A single sample gave rise to the 9 T cell receptor beta chains below, sequenced in a study of control samples from healthy donors and cancer patients. The data were produced by immunoSEQ multiplex PCR, yet TCRdb's version contains in-frame clones alone and is incomplete. The table shows fewer than 150,000 clones, with 75% to 95% occurring only once. The sequencing input was blood. Receptors were obtained from a man in his late teens or twenties in good health.

V and J are TRBV19 and TRBJ2-6; 9 bases are a match to TRBD1. J lost 0 bases, V lost 6 bases, and 9 bases had no gene match. This CDR3 spans 18 amino acids. Germline V gene sequence: CDR1 LNHDA, CDR2 SQIVND (reference sequence). CDR3 loop: CASRFPGTGISGANVLTF. CDR3 DNA sequence: TGTGCCAGTAGGTTCCCCGGGACAGGGATCTCTGGGGCCAACGTCCTGACTTTC.

The chain is built from TRBV28 and TRBJ1-2, with D uncertain. Between the trimmed V and J ends, which lost 5 bases and 5 bases, there was a span of 6 bases. In germline, CDR1 is MDHEN, CDR2 SYDVKM. This CDR3 has 11 amino acids. The CDR3 spells CASSPGYGYTF. The CDR3 DNA reads as TGTGCCAGCAGTCCCGGATATGGCTACACCTTC.

The chain joins TRBV18 to TRBJ1-5, with D tentatively TRBD1 (5 bases). The CDR3 consists of 14 residues. Germline assignment: CDR1 KGHSH and CDR2 LQKENI. The V and J ends lost 5 bases and 4 bases respectively, with 12 bases between them. CDR3 region: CASSEGWGNQPQHF. The CDR3 DNA sequence: TGTGCCAGCTCAGAGGGTTGGGGGAATCAGCCCCAGCATTTT.

The rearrangement uses TRBV5-6 and TRBJ2-1, with D unresolved. From germline, CDR1 is SGHDT and CDR2 YYEEEE. This CDR3 comprises 13 residues. The ends were cut back, 0 bases at V and 4 bases at J, with 5 bases in the middle. The CDR3 protein is CASSLDGYNEQFF. The CDR3 DNA reads TGTGCCAGCAGCTTGGACGGGTACAATGAGCAGTTCTTC.

This chain uses TRBV9 with TRBJ1-1; D is unclear. From germline, CDR1 is SGDLS and CDR2 YYNGEE. CDR3 length: 14 amino acids. V was clipped by 1 base and J by 3 bases, with 10 bases between them. CDR3 in DNA: TGTGCCAGCAGCGTAACCTTGGACGACACTGAAGCTTTCTTT. Amino acid sequence: CASSVTLDDTEAFF.

The gene calls are TRBV7-2 and TRBJ1-1; 9 bases are a match to TRBD1. With 4 bases clipped from V and 4 bases from J, the junction kept 7 bases outside the gene matches. This CDR3 has 15 residues. The germline V gene has CDR1 SGHTA and CDR2 FQGNSA. The CDR3 sequence is CASSSGRTGATEAFF. The CDR3 DNA is TGTGCCAGCAGCTCAGGGCGGACAGGGGCCACTGAAGCTTTCTTT.

The genes are TRBV5-4 and TRBJ2-1; the match to TRBD1 covers 11 bases. From germline, CDR1 is SGHNT and CDR2 YYREEE (reference sequence). This CDR3 has 14 residues. V dropped 4 bases and J dropped 6; count of bases not matched to a gene: 3. Written as DNA, the CDR3 is TGTGCCAGCAGCGATGGGACAGGGGGCAATGAGCAGTTCTTC. As protein: CASSDGTGGNEQFF.

This chain connects TRBV2 to TRBJ1-2, with D possibly TRBD1 on 5 matching bases. Per the germline V gene, CDR1 is SNHLY and CDR2 is FYNNEI. CDR3 length equals 16 residues. Deletions cut 3 bases from V and 8 bases from J, with 22 bases between. The CDR3 DNA reads TGTGCCAGCAGTGACCCGGGACGGATCCTCAGGGCGGGCTACACCTTC. As protein: CASSDPGRILRAGYTF. The full variable domain, its missing parts supplied by reference TRBV2 and TRBJ1-2, is EPEVTQTPSHQVTQMGQEVILRCVPISNHLYFYWYRQILGQKVEFLVSFYNNEISEKSEIFDDQFSVERPDGSNFTLKIRSTKLEDSAMYFCASSDPGRILRAGYTFGSGTRLTVV.

The rearrangement joins TRBV5-1 to TRBJ1-1, with no clear D. Germline assignment: CDR1 SGHRS and CDR2 YFSETQ. The CDR3 has 11 amino acids. V lost 3 bases to trimming and J lost 2 bases, with 2 bases between them. The CDR3 coding sequence is TGCGCCAGCAGCTCAAACACTGAAGCTTTCTTT. Its protein is CASSSNTEAFF.